Listed here are 5 T cell receptor beta chains from one sample, sequenced in a study of blood T cell repertoires in COVID-19. The repertoire was sequenced with immunoSEQ multiplex PCR; TCRdb's copy has only in-frame clones and lacks some. The sample yields some 83,000 clones, roughly 87% seen once. Sequences were obtained from peripheral blood. The receptors were sampled from a man aged 45-65 years with acute or convalescent COVID-19.

V and J are TRBV11-2 and TRBJ2-1; 8 bases are shared with TRBD2. Germline V gives CDR1 SGHAT, CDR2 FQNNGV. The CDR3 loop spans 11 amino acids. Unmatched junction bases numbered 1, after V lost 8 bases and J lost 7 bases. CDR3 sequence: CASRGGNEQFF. In DNA form, the CDR3 reads TGTGCCAGCCGGGGGGGGAATGAGCAGTTCTTC.

The chain uses TRBV5-1 and TRBJ2-7; maybe TRBD1 (5 bases). Trimming removed 0 bases at V and 1 base at J, with 11 bases between. This CDR3 is 15 amino acids long. Germline-derived CDR1 and CDR2 are SGHRS and YFSETQ. The CDR3 is CASSLVEQGSYEQYF. CDR3 nucleotides: TGCGCCAGCAGCTTGGTTGAGCAGGGATCCTACGAGCAGTACTTC.

V usage is TRBV20-1 and J usage is TRBJ1-1; perhaps TRBD1 as D (5 bases). Trimming took off 6 bases at V and 4 bases at J, with 12 bases between the two ends. Germline V gene data show CDR1 as DFQATT and CDR2 as SNEGSKA (reference sequence). CDR3 length: 12 residues. The CDR3 is CSASTGPTEAFF. The CDR3 DNA reads TGCAGTGCCAGTACAGGACCCACTGAAGCTTTCTTT.

The chain combines TRBV7-6 with TRBJ2-5; 9 bases fit TRBD2. V trimming: 0 bases; J trimming: 3 bases; junction bases outside the gene matches: 8. CDR3 size: 17 residues. Germline V gene sequence: CDR1 SGHVS, CDR2 FNYEAQ. CDR3 bases: TGTGCCAGCAGCTTAGCCGATGGAGTAGCGGGGGAAGAGACCCAGTACTTC. Translation: CASSLADGVAGEETQYF.

Concerning this clone itself: The same CDR3 can be traced to other DNA sequences in this sample. This chain connects TRBV5-6 to TRBJ2-7; weak D call: TRBD2 (6 bases). Trimming left V 3 bases short and J 4 bases short, with 11 bases between. CDR1 is SGHDT and CDR2 is YYEEEE in the germline V gene. This CDR3 region has 13 residues. The CDR3 loop is CASSSTGRYEQYF. The CDR3 nucleotides are TGTGCCAGCAGCTCAACCGGGAGATACGAGCAGTACTTC.